The 15 T cell receptor beta chains below all came from one sample that was sequenced in a study of response to subunit inactivated influenza vaccine. TCRdb passed the RT-PCR reads through MiXCR, listing each CDR3 protein once. Among 500,000 to 550,000 distinct CDR3 sequences listed, 7.6% were seen once. The specimen was PBMCs from blood, collected around 25 months after vaccination. These receptors came from a man between 50 and 69 years old who received an inactivated influenza vaccine.

This clonotype was counted between two and nine times. The CDR3 region is CASSTAPLGQDNSPLHF. CDR3 nucleotide sequence: TGTGCCAGCAGCACCGCACCCCTGGGACAGGACAATTCACCCCTCCACTTT. The rearrangement links TRBV9 to TRBJ1-6; 8 bases are shared with TRBD1. The junction had 13 bases not matched to a gene; V was cut back by 4 bases and J by 7 bases. The CDR3 has 17 amino acids. Germline assignment: CDR1 SGDLS and CDR2 YYNGEE.

The chain uses TRBV28 and TRBJ1-1; no reliable D call. V was clipped by 5 bases and J by 1 base, with 11 bases between them. The CDR3 runs 14 residues. Germline V gene lookup returns CDR1 MDHEN and CDR2 SYDVKM. The DNA of the CDR3 is TGTGCCAGCAGTGAGGGCATCGCGAACACTGAAGCTTTCTTT. As protein: CASSEGIANTEAFF.

The sample holds a few counts of this clonotype. The chain joins TRBV6-4 to TRBJ2-1, with 7 nucleotides matching TRBD2. CDR3 length equals 13 residues. V lost 3 bases to trimming and J lost 7 bases; unmatched junction nucleotides: 3. In germline, CDR1 is MRHNA, CDR2 SNTAGT. The CDR3 sequence is CASSEGTTNEQFF. The CDR3 DNA sequence: TGTGCCAGCAGTGAAGGGACTACTAATGAGCAGTTCTTC.

The chain links TRBV7-2 to TRBJ2-1; TRBD2 might be the D (7 bases). Germline CDR1 and CDR2: SGHTA and FQGNSA. V gave up 2 bases and J gave up 8 bases, with 13 bases separating them. This CDR3 is built from 14 residues. The CDR3 region is CASSLRGREDEQFF. The CDR3 coding sequence is TGTGCCAGCAGCTTAAGGGGGAGGGAAGATGAGCAGTTCTTC. The full variable domain, completed using reference TRBV7-2 and TRBJ2-1, is GAGVSQSPSNKVTEKGKDVELRCDPISGHTALYWYRQSLGQGLEFLIYFQGNSAPDKSGLPSDRFSAERTGGSVSTLTIQRTQQEDSAVYLCASSLRGREDEQFFGPGTRLTVL.

This chain uses TRBV27 with TRBJ2-7, with 9 nucleotides matching TRBD1. The V gene's germline CDR1 is MNHEY and CDR2 SMNVEV (reference sequence). V dropped 2 bases and J dropped 4; count of bases not matched to a gene: 6. There are 15 residues in the CDR3. The CDR3 loop is CASSLRGQGGYEQYF. DNA of the CDR3: TGTGCCAGCAGTTTAAGGGGACAGGGCGGATACGAGCAGTACTTC.

In its sample, this clonotype was seen a few times. The genes are TRBV6-5 and TRBJ1-2, with 8 bases matching TRBD1. Germline CDR1 and CDR2: MNHEY and SVGAGI. J lost 8 bases, V lost 0 bases, and 8 bases had no gene match. The CDR3 has 15 amino acids. The CDR3 nucleotides read TGTGCCAGCAGTTACTCGAGACAGGGGAGAGGGGGCTACACCTTC. It yields the protein CASSYSRQGRGGYTF.

This clonotype was picked up many times. The chain uses TRBV7-6 and TRBJ2-3; no reliable D call. The CDR3 consists of 13 residues. CDR1 and CDR2 (germline): SGHVS, FNYEAQ. V was shortened by 5 bases and J by 5 bases, with 11 bases between the two germline ends. This chain's CDR3 is CASSPMMRDTQYF. DNA of the CDR3: TGTGCCAGCAGCCCCATGATGCGAGATACGCAGTATTTT.

This clonotype was detected many times. This sequence joins TRBV10-3 and TRBJ2-2; 14 bases match TRBD2. There are 16 residues in the CDR3. Germline loops: CDR1 ENHRY, CDR2 SYGVKD. J lost 7 bases, V lost 6 bases, and 7 bases had no gene match. CDR3 loop: CAIRPGLAGEVGELFF. CDR3 in DNA: TGTGCCATCAGACCGGGACTAGCGGGAGAAGTCGGGGAGCTGTTTTTT.

The chain carries TRBV5-5 and TRBJ1-6; D might be TRBD1 (5 bases). Germline V gene lookup returns CDR1 SGHKS and CDR2 YYEKEE (reference sequence). The CDR3 contains 16 residues. V lost 0 bases and J lost 5, with 12 bases in between. In DNA, the CDR3 is TGTGCCAGCAGCTTGGCCGGACAACGGAATAATTCACCCCTCCACTTT. It translates to CASSLAGQRNNSPLHF.

In its sample, this clonotype was seen a few times. The V gene is TRBV7-2, the J gene TRBJ2-3; maybe TRBD1 (5 bases). V lost 4 bases, J lost 4 bases, and 9 bases lay in between. CDR1 and CDR2 (germline): SGHTA, FQGNSA. The CDR3 has 13 amino acids. CDR3 amino acids: CASSWRQSDTQYF. In nucleotides, the CDR3 is TGTGCCAGCAGCTGGCGACAGTCAGATACGCAGTATTTT.

The chain carries TRBV19 and TRBJ1-2; the D is unclear. The CDR3 loop spans 13 amino acids. Germline V CDR1 and CDR2: LNHDA, SQIVND (reference sequence). Trimming left V 0 bases short and J 4 bases short, with 6 bases between. For the CDR3, the DNA is TGTGCCAGTAGTATAGAGTACTCCTATGGCTACACCTTC. Amino acid sequence: CASSIEYSYGYTF. The full variable domain, with the rest looked up from reference TRBV19 and TRBJ1-2, is DGGITQSPKYLFRKEGQNVTLSCEQNLNHDAMYWYRQDPGQGLRLIYYSQIVNDFQKGDIAEGYSVSREKKESFPLTVTSAQKNPTAFYLCASSIEYSYGYTFGSGTRLTVV.

This clonotype was observed at least ten times. The chain uses TRBV20-1 and TRBJ2-5; 10 bases agree with TRBD2. Germline trimming cut 1 base from V and 5 bases from J; bases unmatched to any gene: 4. The CDR3 length is 14 residues. Germline CDR1 reads DFQATT; CDR2 reads SNEGSKA (reference sequence). The CDR3 here is CSARASGSDETQYF. The CDR3, as DNA: TGCAGTGCTAGAGCTAGCGGGAGCGATGAGACCCAGTACTTC.

There are a few counts of this clonotype. This chain links TRBV29-1 with TRBJ2-5; no definite D call. Germline V gene data show CDR1 as SQVTM and CDR2 as ANQGSEA. The CDR3 has 13 amino acids. Trimming removed 0 bases at V and 5 bases at J, with 10 bases between. CDR3: CSVEDRLYETQYF. In nucleotides, the CDR3 is TGCAGCGTTGAAGACAGGCTTTATGAGACCCAGTACTTC. Together with reference TRBV29-1 and TRBJ2-5, the CDR3 gives the full variable domain: SAVISQKPSRDICQRGTSLTIQCQVDSQVTMMFWYRQQPGQSLTLIATANQGSEATYESGFVIDKFPISRPNLTFSTLTVSNMSPEDSSIYLCSVEDRLYETQYFGPGTRLLVL.

This clonotype came up many times. The rearrangement joins TRBV6-2 or TRBV6-3 to TRBJ1-5; TRBD1 matches 8 bases. Germline assignment: CDR1 MNHEY and CDR2 SVGEGT. CDR3 size: 13 residues. The V gene end was trimmed by 2 bases and the J gene end by 6 bases; junction bases not matched to a gene: 0. CDR3 nucleotides: TGTGCCAGCAGTTACCAGGGGGCTCAGCCCCAGCATTTT. As protein: CASSYQGAQPQHF.

This clonotype was seen repeatedly, ten times or more. The chain recombines TRBV5-1 with TRBJ2-1, with D possibly being TRBD2 (5 bases). This CDR3 has 15 amino acids. Germline V gene lookup returns CDR1 SGHRS and CDR2 YFSETQ. Deletions cut 2 bases from V and 7 bases from J, with 16 bases between. The CDR3 region is CASSLMPEGMNEQFF. The CDR3 coding sequence is TGCGCCAGCAGCTTAATGCCCGAGGGTATGAATGAGCAGTTCTTC. The variable domain in full, with the rest retrieved from reference TRBV5-1 and TRBJ2-1, is KAGVTQTPRYLIKTRGQQVTLSCSPISGHRSVSWYQQTPGQGLQFLFEYFSETQRNKGNFPGRFSGRQFSNSRSEMNVSTLELGDSALYLCASSLMPEGMNEQFFGPGTRLTVL.